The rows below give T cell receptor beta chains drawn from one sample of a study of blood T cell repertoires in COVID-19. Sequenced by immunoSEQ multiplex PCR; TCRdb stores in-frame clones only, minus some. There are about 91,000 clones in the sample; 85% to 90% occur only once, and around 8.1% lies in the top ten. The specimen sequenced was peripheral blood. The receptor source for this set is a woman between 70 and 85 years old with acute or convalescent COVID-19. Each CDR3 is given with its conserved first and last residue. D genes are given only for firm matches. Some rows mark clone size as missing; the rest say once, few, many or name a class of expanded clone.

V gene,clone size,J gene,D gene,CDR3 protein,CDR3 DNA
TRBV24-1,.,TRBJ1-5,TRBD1,CATSDPTGGLDQPQHF,TGTGCCACCAGTGACCCAACAGGGGGTCTCGATCAGCCCCAGCATTTT
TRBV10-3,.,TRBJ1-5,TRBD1,CAIAPQGDQPQHF,TGTGCCATCGCCCCCCAGGGGGATCAGCCCCAGCATTTT
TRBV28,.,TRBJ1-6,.,CASTQVGRGASPLHF,TGTGCCAGCACGCAGGTTGGCAGGGGAGCTTCACCCCTCCACTTT
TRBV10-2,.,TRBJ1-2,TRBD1,CASSEQQGAYGYTF,TGCGCCAGCAGTGAACAACAGGGGGCCTATGGCTACACCTTC
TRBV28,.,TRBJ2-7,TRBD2,CAIAGTSGAEQYF,TGTGCCATCGCCGGGACTAGCGGGGCCGAGCAGTACTTC
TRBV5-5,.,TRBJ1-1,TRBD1,CASSLQGATEAFF,TGTGCCAGCAGCTTGCAGGGGGCCACTGAAGCTTTCTTT
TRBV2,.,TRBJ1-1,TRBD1,CASSFWDRGHPEAFF,TGTGCCAGCAGTTTTTGGGACAGGGGGCATCCTGAAGCTTTCTTT
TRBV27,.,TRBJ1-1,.,CASRETGNTEAFF,TGTGCCAGCAGGGAGACAGGGAACACTGAAGCTTTCTTT
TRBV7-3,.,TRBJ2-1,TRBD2,CASSVTSGSGNNEQFF,TGTGCCAGCAGCGTGACTAGCGGGAGCGGTAACAATGAGCAGTTCTTC
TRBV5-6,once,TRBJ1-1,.,CASSPGDTEAFF,TGTGCCAGCAGCCCCGGGGACACTGAAGCTTTCTTT
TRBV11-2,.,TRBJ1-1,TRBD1,CASSLRTGPTEAFF,TGTGCCAGCAGCTTAAGGACAGGGCCGACTGAAGCTTTCTTT
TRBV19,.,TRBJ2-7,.,CASSIDTGSRYEQYF,TGTGCCAGTAGTATAGACACAGGGAGCCGCTACGAGCAGTACTTC
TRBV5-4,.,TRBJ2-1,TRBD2,CASSLRVAGGYNEQFF,TGTGCCAGCAGCTTGAGGGTAGCGGGGGGGTACAATGAGCAGTTCTTC
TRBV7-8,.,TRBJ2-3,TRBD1,CASSPDRAPGTDTQYF,TGTGCCAGCAGCCCAGACAGGGCGCCGGGCACAGATACGCAGTATTTT
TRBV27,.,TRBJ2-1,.,CASDPTPRGQRSYNEQFF,TGTGCCAGCGATCCTACACCCAGAGGACAACGCTCCTACAATGAGCAGTTCTTC
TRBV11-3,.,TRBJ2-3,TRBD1,CASSHGQGLSTDTQYF,TGTGCCAGCAGCCACGGACAGGGCTTGTCCACAGATACGCAGTATTTT
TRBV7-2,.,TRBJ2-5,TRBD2,CASSERTSGEETQYF,TGTGCCAGCAGCGAACGGACTAGCGGGGAAGAGACCCAGTACTTC
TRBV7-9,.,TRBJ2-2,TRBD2,CASSLLFSGINTGELFF,TGTGCCAGCAGCTTACTCTTTAGCGGGATTAACACCGGGGAGCTGTTTTTT
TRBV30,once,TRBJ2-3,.,CACSRPGQTSTDTQYF,TGTGCCTGTTCAAGACCCGGACAGACAAGCACAGATACGCAGTATTTT